This T cell receptor beta chain came from a study of T cells in pancreatic ductal adenocarcinoma. V lost 6 bases to trimming and J lost 7 bases; unmatched junction nucleotides: 11. This CDR3 is built from 17 residues. The germline CDR1 and CDR2 sequences are MNHNS and SASEGT. Broader study findings: No significant tumor-blood clonality difference; means were about 0.11 and 0.072. The resected cohort was biased toward the minority with early-stage disease. Blood had more productive templates and around 8.6-fold more unique clonotypes than tumor. Comparisons of tumor and blood clonality may show falsely lower tumor diversity.

The protocol was immunoSEQ multiplex PCR, while the TCRdb copy is restricted to in-frame clones and leaves out a portion. The sample includes roughly 100,000 clones, 90% to 95% of them seen just once. The selected patients with pancreatic ductal adenocarcinoma had surgery but no neoadjuvant therapy. Notes on this clone: Its antigen is not known.

V is TRBV6-1 and J is TRBJ2-2; 13 positions agree with TRBD2. The sequence came from a human donor with pancreatic ductal adenocarcinoma. The sequencing sample was made of PBMCs. The CDR3 region is CASRELAGGLKGGELFF. DNA of the CDR3: TGTGCCAGCAGAGAACTAGCGGGAGGGCTTAAAGGCGGGGAGCTGTTTTTT.